The rows below give T cell receptor beta chains drawn from one sample of a study of shared clonotypes between healthy human individuals. The method was immunoSEQ multiplex PCR; TCRdb's version includes in-frame clones alone and lacks a portion of them. The sample holds some 980,000 clones, approximately 80% seen once. Sequenced sample: memory CD4+ T cells sorted from blood. The receptors originated from a man younger than 35 in good health. The CDR3 runs from the conserved cysteine through the conserved F or W. The D gene is left open where the match is weak.

v_call: TRBV11-2; j_call: TRBJ2-1; d_call: TRBD1; cdr3_aa: CASSLDRLNEQFF
v_call: TRBV20-1; j_call: TRBJ2-1; d_call: .; cdr3_aa: CSADLFNEQFF
v_call: TRBV7-9; j_call: TRBJ2-7; d_call: .; cdr3_aa: CASSPWGRNEQYF
v_call: TRBV28; j_call: TRBJ1-5; d_call: TRBD1; cdr3_aa: CASSPSGTGGNQPQHF
v_call: TRBV5-6; j_call: TRBJ2-1; d_call: TRBD1; cdr3_aa: CASSFFDRAIYNEQFF
v_call: TRBV5-4; j_call: TRBJ2-5; d_call: TRBD2; cdr3_aa: CASSGREIETQYF
v_call: TRBV5-1; j_call: TRBJ1-4; d_call: .; cdr3_aa: CASSPGPNEKLFF
v_call: TRBV5-6; j_call: TRBJ1-1; d_call: TRBD1; cdr3_aa: CASNNIQGRDTEAFF
v_call: TRBV4-1; j_call: TRBJ1-4; d_call: .; cdr3_aa: CASSLAWEKLFF
v_call: TRBV29-1; j_call: TRBJ2-3; d_call: .; cdr3_aa: CSVDRDSQDTQYF
v_call: TRBV5-1; j_call: TRBJ1-4; d_call: .; cdr3_aa: CASSLRPSTNEKLFF
v_call: TRBV10-3; j_call: TRBJ2-2; d_call: .; cdr3_aa: CAATPGARSGAGELFF
v_call: TRBV10-2; j_call: TRBJ1-2; d_call: TRBD1; cdr3_aa: CATGTGDYGYTF
v_call: TRBV4-2; j_call: TRBJ2-7; d_call: .; cdr3_aa: CASSQATDRGGAVEQYF
v_call: TRBV4-3; j_call: TRBJ1-6; d_call: .; cdr3_aa: CASSPFRGTDSPLHF
v_call: TRBV19; j_call: TRBJ2-4; d_call: .; cdr3_aa: CASSIGRSENIQYF
v_call: TRBV5-1; j_call: TRBJ1-5; d_call: TRBD1; cdr3_aa: CASSPDRVDQPQHF
v_call: TRBV18; j_call: TRBJ2-1; d_call: TRBD2; cdr3_aa: CASSPVRLASYNEQFF
v_call: TRBV20-1; j_call: TRBJ1-1; d_call: .; cdr3_aa: CSARESTEAFF
v_call: TRBV7-9; j_call: TRBJ1-1; d_call: .; cdr3_aa: CASSLVGLKGTEAFF
v_call: TRBV5-4; j_call: TRBJ2-7; d_call: TRBD2; cdr3_aa: CASREPGTKNDF
v_call: TRBV6-6; j_call: TRBJ1-2; d_call: TRBD1; cdr3_aa: CASSNRGRGYTF
v_call: TRBV6-5; j_call: TRBJ2-7; d_call: TRBD2; cdr3_aa: CASSYSGTSGHYEQYF
v_call: TRBV5-1; j_call: TRBJ1-1; d_call: .; cdr3_aa: CASSFSGSTEAFF
v_call: TRBV7-9; j_call: TRBJ2-3; d_call: TRBD2; cdr3_aa: CASSSLAGGTDTQYF
v_call: TRBV11-2; j_call: TRBJ1-1; d_call: .; cdr3_aa: CASSLMSNTEAFF
v_call: TRBV18; j_call: TRBJ1-4; d_call: .; cdr3_aa: CASSPTGGVNEKLFF
v_call: TRBV29-1; j_call: TRBJ2-1; d_call: TRBD2; cdr3_aa: CSARTSGRRNEQFF
v_call: TRBV6-1; j_call: TRBJ2-1; d_call: TRBD2; cdr3_aa: CASREAGGLYNEQFF
v_call: TRBV2; j_call: TRBJ2-7; d_call: .; cdr3_aa: CASSAGVTPPYEQYF
v_call: TRBV2; j_call: TRBJ2-2; d_call: .; cdr3_aa: CASLTTRNSGELFF
v_call: TRBV30; j_call: TRBJ1-1; d_call: TRBD1; cdr3_aa: CAWTRGTGGGRTEAFF
v_call: TRBV7-2; j_call: TRBJ2-5; d_call: .; cdr3_aa: CASSFIGGEETQYF
v_call: TRBV6-4; j_call: TRBJ2-7; d_call: .; cdr3_aa: CASSDQFGYEQYF
v_call: TRBV7-8; j_call: TRBJ1-1; d_call: .; cdr3_aa: CASSRLNTEAFF
v_call: TRBV7-6; j_call: TRBJ2-5; d_call: TRBD2; cdr3_aa: CASIPGLAGQPGETQYF
v_call: TRBV7-2; j_call: TRBJ1-6; d_call: TRBD1; cdr3_aa: CASSSSGTVYNSPLHF
v_call: TRBV4-3; j_call: TRBJ2-3; d_call: TRBD2; cdr3_aa: CASSQDPLAGGITDTQYF
v_call: TRBV7-9; j_call: TRBJ2-5; d_call: .; cdr3_aa: CASSAIKWGQETQYF
v_call: TRBV5-1; j_call: TRBJ1-2; d_call: .; cdr3_aa: CASSPPGGGYTF
v_call: TRBV7-2; j_call: TRBJ1-4; d_call: TRBD1; cdr3_aa: CASSQGAREKLFF
v_call: TRBV2; j_call: TRBJ2-1; d_call: .; cdr3_aa: CASSDRGEQFF
v_call: TRBV5-4; j_call: TRBJ2-1; d_call: TRBD1; cdr3_aa: CASTPTPGQLYNEQFF